Only a few counts were recorded for the clone carrying this T cell receptor beta chain. This specimen belongs to a study of cytomegalovirus exposure and HLA in healthy donors. Per germline, CDR1 MNHEY and CDR2 SMNVEV (reference sequence). The CDR3 runs to 13 residues. V trimming: 5 bases; J trimming: 8 bases; junction bases outside the gene matches: 8. The PCR was carried out with 60 Vbeta primers and 13 Jbeta primers. In the original processing: About 11 million of 75 million to 85 million unique TCR beta chains were shared, per a later count. TCRdb's table, derived via immunoSEQ multiplex PCR, lists solely in-frame clones and lacks some. The V and J calls and clone size are taken from that table; D and trimming were inferred from the DNA. The data show around 99,000 clones, roughly 76% seen once.

Source material: PBMCs. The chain links TRBV27 to TRBJ1-2, with 7 bases fitting TRBD1. This receptor was taken from a woman aged 45-59 years in good health and CMV-seropositive. The CDR3 coding sequence is TGTGCCAGCAGTCCGCACACAGGGGCCGGCTACACCTTC. As protein: CASSPHTGAGYTF.